Detailed here is one T cell receptor beta chain. Its antigen is not yet known. No quality values exist for individual bases; no much larger clone is one base distant. The immunoSEQ Assay, a bias-controlled multiplex PCR, was used to amplify TCRbeta CDR3 regions from genomic DNA. For the original study's pipeline: The number of nucleated cells in each sample was estimated by amplification of reference gene primers within the assay. To quantify the absolute abundance of each unique TCRbeta CDR3 rearrangement, sequence reads were collapsed and filtered. Productive Simpson clonality was computed per sample as the square root of Simpson's diversity index over productive rearrangements. Imported from immuneACCESS, the table was reduced by TCRdb to in-frame sequences with V and J called. These copies leave out some clones; in studies compared against another copy, an unresolved V gene accounts for under half, and the cause of the remainder is not known. V, J and clone size derive from that table, while D and trimming were established from the DNA sequence. This sample gives over 85,000 clones in total; about 88% of them show up just once. The top ten clones comprise less than 9% of the sample.

This sample is part of a study of blood T cell repertoires in COVID-19 (TCRdb year 2020). A note on the overall study: Samples covering the acute and convalescent phases of COVID-19 were provided by collaborators in the United States, Italy and Spain. The prospective study material was composed of cDNA or gDNA derived from T cells, B-cell-depleted T cells, or PBMCs. The dataset comprised deeply sampled blood TCRbeta repertoires from subjects exposed to, actively infected with, or recovered from COVID-19. A freely available public database, intended as a resource for researchers studying the immune response to SARS-CoV-2, is where the repertoires were released. The samples were drawn from two sources: the first 160 participants of the ongoing ImmuneRACE study, and 950 to 1,500 subjects contributed by 6 global collaborators. The sample metadata nearly always contained a de-identified subject ID, COVID-19 status, age in years and sex. Where available, HLA class I and class II types were obtained from metadata supplied by the sample provider rather than from assay-based typing.

V trim: 0 bases; J trim: 5 bases; unmatched bases: 5. The CDR3 has 15 amino acids, counting the end cysteine and phenylalanine. Only CDR3 DNA remains: 45 bases, in frame from the first base. The germline V gene yields SGHRS for CDR1 and YFSETQ for CDR2. What the authors observed across the whole study: The amount of clinical and demographic metadata varied by source and participant and was provided uncurated.

The collaborating institutions used their own protocols to collect whole blood in K2EDTA tubes. For TCRbeta analysis, collaborator samples were shipped as frozen whole blood, as isolated PBMCs, or as DNA extracted from either sample type. Specimen: peripheral blood. This TCR derives from a man aged 55-75 years with acute or convalescent COVID-19. This chain is built from TRBV5-1 and TRBJ1-2, and 9 bases in between align with TRBD1. The CDR3 protein: CASSLGTGEGYGYTF. The nucleotide sequence reads TGCGCCAGCAGCTTGGGGACAGGGGAAGGATATGGCTACACCTTC.